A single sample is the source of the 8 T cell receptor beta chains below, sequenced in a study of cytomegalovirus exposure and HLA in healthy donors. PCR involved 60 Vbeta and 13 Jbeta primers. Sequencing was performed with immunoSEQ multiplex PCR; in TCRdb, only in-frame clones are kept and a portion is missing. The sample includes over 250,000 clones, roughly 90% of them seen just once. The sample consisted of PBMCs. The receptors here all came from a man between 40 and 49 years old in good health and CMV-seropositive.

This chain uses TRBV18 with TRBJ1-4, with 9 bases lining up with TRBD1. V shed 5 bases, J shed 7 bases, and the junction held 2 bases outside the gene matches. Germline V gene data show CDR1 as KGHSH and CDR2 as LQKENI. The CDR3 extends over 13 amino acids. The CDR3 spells CASSSDRGEKLFF. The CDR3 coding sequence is TGTGCCAGCTCATCGGACAGGGGTGAAAAACTGTTTTTT.

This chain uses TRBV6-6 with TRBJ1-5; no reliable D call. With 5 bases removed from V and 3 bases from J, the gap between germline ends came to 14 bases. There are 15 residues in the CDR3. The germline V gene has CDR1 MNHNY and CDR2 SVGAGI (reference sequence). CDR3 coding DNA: TGTGCCAGCAGTCCCCTGGGCAGCCTCAATCAGCCCCAGCATTTT. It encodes CASSPLGSLNQPQHF.

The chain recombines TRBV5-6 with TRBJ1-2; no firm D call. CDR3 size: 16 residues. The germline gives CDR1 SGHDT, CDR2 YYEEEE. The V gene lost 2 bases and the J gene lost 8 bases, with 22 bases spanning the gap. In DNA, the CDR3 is TGTGCCAGCAGCTTTGGGAGCAACCCACTTTCTGTCGGCTACACCTTC. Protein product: CASSFGSNPLSVGYTF.

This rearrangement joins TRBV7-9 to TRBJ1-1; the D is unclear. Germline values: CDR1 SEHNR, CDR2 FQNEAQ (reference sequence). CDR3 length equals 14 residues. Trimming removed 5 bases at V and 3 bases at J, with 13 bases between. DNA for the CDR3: TGTGCCAGCAGCCCCGGTTTGACTGACACTGAAGCTTTCTTT. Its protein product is CASSPGLTDTEAFF.

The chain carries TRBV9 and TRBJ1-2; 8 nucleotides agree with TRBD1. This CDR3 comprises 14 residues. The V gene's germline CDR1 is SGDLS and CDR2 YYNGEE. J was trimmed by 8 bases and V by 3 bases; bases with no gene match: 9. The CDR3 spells CASSASGTGDGYTF. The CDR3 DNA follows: TGTGCCAGCAGCGCTTCCGGGACAGGAGACGGCTACACCTTC.

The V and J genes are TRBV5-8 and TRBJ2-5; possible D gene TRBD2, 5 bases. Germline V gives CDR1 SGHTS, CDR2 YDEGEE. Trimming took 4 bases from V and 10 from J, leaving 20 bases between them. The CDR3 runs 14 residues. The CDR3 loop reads CASSPRVPTRVQYF. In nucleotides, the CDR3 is TGTGCCAGCAGCCCCCGGGTTCCGACGAGGGTCCAGTACTTC.

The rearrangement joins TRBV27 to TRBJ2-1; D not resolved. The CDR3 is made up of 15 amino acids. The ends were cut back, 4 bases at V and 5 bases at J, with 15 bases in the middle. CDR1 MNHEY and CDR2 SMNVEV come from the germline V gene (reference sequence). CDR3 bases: TGTGCCAGCAGTTGGCAGGCCCTCGGTAACAATGAGCAGTTCTTC. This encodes CASSWQALGNNEQFF.

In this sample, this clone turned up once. The CDR3 reads CASTLWGTGSYEQYF. CDR3 in DNA: TGCGCCAGCACCCTCTGGGGGACAGGGAGCTACGAGCAGTACTTC. The chain combines TRBV5-1 with TRBJ2-7, with 9 bases matching TRBD1. This CDR3 has 15 residues. The J segment lost 3 bases and the V segment lost 6 bases, leaving 10 bases of the junction unmatched. Germline assignment: CDR1 SGHRS and CDR2 YFSETQ. Supplemented by reference TRBV5-1 and TRBJ2-7, the full variable domain reads KAGVTQTPRYLIKTRGQQVTLSCSPISGHRSVSWYQQTPGQGLQFLFEYFSETQRNKGNFPGRFSGRQFSNSRSEMNVSTLELGDSALYLCASTLWGTGSYEQYFGPGTRLTVT.